In this sample, the clone carrying this T cell receptor (beta chain) turned up a few times. Its cognate antigen is unknown. This entry is derived from a study of blood T cells in healthy people across ages. Overall study context: Through template switching, about one barcoded beta molecule was captured per two T cells, as measured in model experiments. General study findings and limits: Since the PBMCs were unsorted, naive and antigen-experienced cells could not be conclusively compared.

The CDR3 has 15 residues. Germline loops: CDR1 MNHEY, CDR2 SVGEGT. V was trimmed by 5 bases and J by 1 base, leaving 15 bases between them. A second 7 to 11 cycle PCR used barcoded and J-beta primers. Carrying 12 random nucleotides, a template-switch adaptor labeled each individual cDNA molecule. The study obtained at least 2.5 million CDR3-containing paired-end reads from every sample. Using its own MiXCR run on the 5' RACE reads, TCRdb lists one record per CDR3 protein. Of about 680,000 distinct CDR3 sequences listed, approximately 49% were seen once; the top ten hold 30% to 35%. Sequencing was done on a sample of blood. The TCR comes from a woman aged 55-69 years in good health. The chain is built from TRBV6-2 or TRBV6-3 and TRBJ2-7; D call uncertain. The CDR3 DNA sequence: TGTGCCAGCAGTAAAGCAGGTCAACGTTCCTACGAGCAGTACTTC. It translates to CASSKAGQRSYEQYF.